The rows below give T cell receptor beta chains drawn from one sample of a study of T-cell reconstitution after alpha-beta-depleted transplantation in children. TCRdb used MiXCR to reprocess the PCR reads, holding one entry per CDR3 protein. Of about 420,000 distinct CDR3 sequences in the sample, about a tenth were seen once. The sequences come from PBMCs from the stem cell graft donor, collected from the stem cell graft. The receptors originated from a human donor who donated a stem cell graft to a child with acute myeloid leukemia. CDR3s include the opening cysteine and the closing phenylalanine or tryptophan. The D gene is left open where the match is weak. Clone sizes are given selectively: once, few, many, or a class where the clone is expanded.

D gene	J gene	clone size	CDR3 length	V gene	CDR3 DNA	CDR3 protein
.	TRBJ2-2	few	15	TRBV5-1	TGCGCCAGCAGCTTGGCGGGACAACTCACCGGGGAGCTGTTTTTT	CASSLAGQLTGELFF
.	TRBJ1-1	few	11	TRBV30	TGTGCCTGGAGTGTTGGCCCAGGAGCTTTCTTT	CAWSVGPGAFF
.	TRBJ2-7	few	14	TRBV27	TGTGCCAGCAGTCCGGGCGGGATTTTTTCCGAGCAGTACTTC	CASSPGGIFSEQYF
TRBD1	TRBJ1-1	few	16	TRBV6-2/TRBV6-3	TGTGCCAGCAACTCCGCGACAGGGATCATGAACACTGAAGCTTTCTTT	CASNSATGIMNTEAFF
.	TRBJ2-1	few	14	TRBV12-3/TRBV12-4	TGTGCCAGCAGCCCTGAGGGGCGGCTGAATGAGCAGTTCTTC	CASSPEGRLNEQFF
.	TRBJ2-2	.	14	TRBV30	TGTGCCTGGAGTGTAGCAGGGGTCACCGGGGAGCTGTTTTTT	CAWSVAGVTGELFF
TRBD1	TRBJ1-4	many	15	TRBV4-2	TGTGCCAGCAGCCTACGGGAGGGGGCCGGTGAAAAACTGTTTTTT	CASSLREGAGEKLFF
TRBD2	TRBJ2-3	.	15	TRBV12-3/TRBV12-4	TGTGCCAGCAGTTTCGCGGGAGGGTTGGGAGATACGCAGTATTTT	CASSFAGGLGDTQYF
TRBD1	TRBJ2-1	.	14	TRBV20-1	TGCAGTGCTTTGGGACAGGCGATCTACAATGAGCAGTTCTTC	CSALGQAIYNEQFF
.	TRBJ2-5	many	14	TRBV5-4	TGTGCCAGCAGCAGAACGGAGGGTAGAGAGACCCAGTACTTC	CASSRTEGRETQYF
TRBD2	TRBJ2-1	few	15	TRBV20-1	TGCAGTGCTAGAGATAGTGCGGGGGGATACAATGAGCAGTTCTTC	CSARDSAGGYNEQFF
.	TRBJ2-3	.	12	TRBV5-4	TGTGCCAGCAGCGACCGGGAGCGTACGCAGTATTTT	CASSDRERTQYF
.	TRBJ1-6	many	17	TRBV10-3	TGTGCCATCAGTGAGTCTGGAAGGGCAACCTATAATTCACCCCTCCACTTT	CAISESGRATYNSPLHF
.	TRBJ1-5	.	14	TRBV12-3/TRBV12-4	TGTGCCAGCAGCTCCCCGACACGCAATCAGCCCCAGCATTTT	CASSSPTRNQPQHF
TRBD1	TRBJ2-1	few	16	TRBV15	TGTGCCACCAGCAGTTGGGGACAGGGTTTTGGCAATGAGCAGTTCTTC	CATSSWGQGFGNEQFF
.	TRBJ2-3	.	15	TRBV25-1	TGTGCCAGCAGTCAGGGGGGACTAAGCACAGATACGCAGTATTTT	CASSQGGLSTDTQYF
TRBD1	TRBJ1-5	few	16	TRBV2	TGTGCCAGCAGTGAACCGGGGGGACAGGGCGGTCAGCCCCAGCATTTT	CASSEPGGQGGQPQHF
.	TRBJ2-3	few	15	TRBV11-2	TGTGCCAGCAGCTTACGTACCCCGGGTACAGATACGCAGTATTTT	CASSLRTPGTDTQYF
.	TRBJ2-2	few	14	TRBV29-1	TGCAGCGCTACATGGGGCACAGCGGGCGGGGAGCTGTTTTTT	CSATWGTAGGELFF
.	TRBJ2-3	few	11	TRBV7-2	TGTGCCAGCAGCGACCAGAGGCTCCAGTATTTT	CASSDQRLQYF
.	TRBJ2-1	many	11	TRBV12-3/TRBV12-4	TGTGCCAGCAGTTCCCGCTGGGAGCAGTTCTTC	CASSSRWEQFF
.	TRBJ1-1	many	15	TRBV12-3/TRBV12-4	TGTGCCAGCGCAATGGGAAAGGGGCGGAACACTGAAGCTTTCTTT	CASAMGKGRNTEAFF
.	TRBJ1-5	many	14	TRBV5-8	TGTGCCAGCAGCTTGGACAGGGAGAATCAGCCCCAGCATTTT	CASSLDRENQPQHF
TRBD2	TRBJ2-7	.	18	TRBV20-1	TGCAGTGCTAGGGGGGGAGACGGACTACTAGCGGGAGCCTACGAGCAGTACTTC	CSARGGDGLLAGAYEQYF
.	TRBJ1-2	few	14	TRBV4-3	TGCGCCAGCAGCCAAGATTCAGGGGTAGGTGGCTACACCTTC	CASSQDSGVGGYTF
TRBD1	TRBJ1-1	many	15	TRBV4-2	TGTGCCAGCAGCCCTTACCAGGGGGCGAACACTGAAGCTTTCTTT	CASSPYQGANTEAFF
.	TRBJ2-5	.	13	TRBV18	TGTGCCAGCTCGGGCCCGCCCCAAGAGACCCATTACTTC	CASSGPPQETHYF
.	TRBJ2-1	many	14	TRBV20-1	TGCAGTGCTGTTAGGGGGATCTCCTACAATGAGCAGTTCTTC	CSAVRGISYNEQFF
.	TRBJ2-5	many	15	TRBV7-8	TGTGCCAGCAGCTCCCTTGACAGGGAGGTGGGGACCCAGTACTTC	CASSSLDREVGTQYF
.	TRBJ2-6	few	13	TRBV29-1	TGCAGCGTTGCCCAAAGCGGGGCCAACGTCCTGACTTTC	CSVAQSGANVLTF
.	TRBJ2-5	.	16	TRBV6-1	TGTGCCAGCAGTGAAGGCGGGTCGACAGGAAAAGTGACCCAGTACTTC	CASSEGGSTGKVTQYF
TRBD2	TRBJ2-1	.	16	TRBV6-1	TGTGCCAGCAGTCCCCGACTAGCGGGGGCCTACAATGAGCAGTTCTTC	CASSPRLAGAYNEQFF
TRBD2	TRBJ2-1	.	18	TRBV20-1	TGCAGTGCTAGCATTCGAGGGCGGGGACTAGCGGCTGGGAGTGAGCAGTTCTTC	CSASIRGRGLAAGSEQFF
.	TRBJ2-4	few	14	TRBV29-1	TGCAGCGTTGACCCTAACGGGCAAGGAAACATTCAGTACTTC	CSVDPNGQGNIQYF
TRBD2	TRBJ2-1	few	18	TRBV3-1	TGTGCCAGCAGCCAAGGCCTGACTAGCGGGAGGGCCTACAATGAGCAGTTCTTC	CASSQGLTSGRAYNEQFF
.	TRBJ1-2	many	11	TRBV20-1	TGCAGTGCTAGAGACTCGTATGGCTACACCTTC	CSARDSYGYTF